The sequence of this T cell receptor (beta chain) was determined in a study of blood T cell repertoires in COVID-19. In the study overall: Sites in the United States, Italy and Spain provided acute and convalescent COVID-19 samples. T cells, B-cell-depleted T cells, or PBMCs supplied cDNA or gDNA.

This CDR3 comprises 15 residues. V shed 6 bases, J shed 1 base, and the junction held 6 bases outside the gene matches. CDR1 and CDR2 from the germline V gene are KGHSH and LQKENI. Authors' methods: Cell counts per sample came from amplifying reference gene primers. Produced via immunoSEQ multiplex PCR; TCRdb's table is partial and in-frame only. V, J and clone size derive from that table, while D and trimming were established from the DNA sequence. The sample gives some 25,000 clones, approximately 87% of which show up once; less than 9% is in the top ten. The sample comprised peripheral blood. The J gene is TRBJ2-5, the V gene TRBV18; TRBD1 agrees at 9 bases. This TCR was recovered from a human donor in a cohort sampled during active COVID-19. The CDR3 DNA follows: TGTGCCAGCTCGGCCGGGACAGGGAGCCAAGAGACCCAGTACTTC. Translating gives CASSAGTGSQETQYF. The full variable domain, in which reference TRBV18 and TRBJ2-5 provide the parts outside the CDR3, is NAGVMQNPRHLVRRRGQEARLRCSPMKGHSHVYWYRQLPEEGLKFMVYLQKENIIDESGMPKERFSAEFPKEGPSILRIQQVVRGDSAAYFCASSAGTGSQETQYFGPGTRLLVL.